Each of the 5 T cell receptor beta chains below was sequenced from the same sample in a study of cytomegalovirus exposure and HLA in healthy donors. This PCR relied on a set of 60 Vbeta primers and 13 Jbeta primers. TCRdb's copy holds only in-frame clones and misses some; the assay was immunoSEQ multiplex PCR. This table has fewer than 150,000 clones, roughly two thirds appearing once. Specimen: PBMCs. These receptors were collected from a human donor in good health.

V is TRBV11-2 and J is TRBJ1-2; D might be TRBD1 (6 bases). The ends were cut back, 5 bases at V and 3 bases at J, with 13 bases in the middle. This CDR3 region has 14 residues. Germline V gene lookup returns CDR1 SGHAT and CDR2 FQNNGV. CDR3 in amino acids: CASSQIRGYYGYTF. CDR3 nucleotide sequence: TGTGCCAGCAGCCAAATCAGGGGTTACTATGGCTACACCTTC.

This clone was observed once. The chain joins TRBV19 to TRBJ1-2; 7 positions match TRBD1. The CDR3 consists of 14 residues. Germline assignment: CDR1 LNHDA and CDR2 SQIVND (reference sequence). Unmatched junction bases numbered 3, after V lost 3 bases and J lost 2 bases. CDR3 bases: TGTGCCAGTAGTATTAAGGGGGCGAACTATGGCTACACCTTC. It specifies CASSIKGANYGYTF.

The gene calls are TRBV19 and TRBJ1-2; the D is unclear. The CDR3 spans 13 residues. V gave up 4 bases and J gave up 1 base, with 7 bases separating them. CDR1 is LNHDA, CDR2 SQIVND, per germline (reference sequence). DNA of the CDR3: TGTGCCAGTAGTAAGGAGATTAACTATGGCTACACCTTC. Its protein is CASSKEINYGYTF.

The chain joins TRBV2 to TRBJ2-1, with D perhaps TRBD2 (6 bases). Germline CDR1 SNHLY, CDR2 FYNNEI. This CDR3 is 14 amino acids long. V shed 5 bases and J shed 5 bases, with 13 bases lying between them. CDR3 amino acids: CASSPSALNNEQFF. DNA of the CDR3: TGTGCCAGCAGTCCTAGCGCACTGAACAATGAGCAGTTCTTC. Filled out from reference TRBV2 and TRBJ2-1, the complete variable domain reads EPEVTQTPSHQVTQMGQEVILRCVPISNHLYFYWYRQILGQKVEFLVSFYNNEISEKSEIFDDQFSVERPDGSNFTLKIRSTKLEDSAMYFCASSPSALNNEQFFGPGTRLTVL.

The chain links TRBV29-1 to TRBJ2-7, with 11 bases identical to TRBD2. The germline CDR1 and CDR2 sequences are SQVTM and ANQGSEA. This CDR3 has 14 amino acids. V shed 7 bases, J shed 2 bases, and the junction held 7 bases outside the gene matches. CDR3 sequence (DNA): TGCAGCGCATTAGCGGGGGGGCAAACCTACGAGCAGTACTTC. It is translated as CSALAGGQTYEQYF.